The 21 T cell receptor beta chains reported below all come from one sample, sequenced in a study of PD-1 blockade in classical Hodgkin lymphoma. Every single patient, without exception, relapsed after autologous stem cell transplantation, and brentuximab vedotin exposure varied. The CD4+ T cells used were purified from thawed PBMCs through magnetic negative selection. Profiling relied on immunoSEQ multiplex PCR, and the TCRdb table lists in-frame clones only, not all of them. The sample shows about 8,500 clones, about 86% of them seen only once. The sample in question was CD4+ T cells from blood, obtained at baseline. The receptors were gathered from a human donor with classical Hodgkin lymphoma.

This clone was counted once. The V and J genes are TRBV5-6 and TRBJ1-1, with 7 bases aligning to TRBD1. V was clipped by 4 bases and J by 7 bases; unmatched bases: 13. From germline, CDR1 is SGHDT and CDR2 YYEEEE. This CDR3 comprises 15 residues. CDR3 region: CASSPPTGLRVEAFF. The CDR3 DNA reads TGTGCCAGCAGCCCGCCGACAGGGCTTAGGGTTGAAGCTTTCTTT.

In regard to this clone: The same CDR3 is also encoded by other DNA sequences in this sample. The chain links TRBV9 to TRBJ2-5; 10 bases line up with TRBD2. Germline loops: CDR1 SGDLS, CDR2 YYNGEE. The CDR3 has 16 residues. Trimming removed 0 bases from V and 5 bases from J; junction bases left unmatched: 7. The CDR3 sequence: CASSVGLAGVEETQYF. DNA for the CDR3: TGTGCCAGCAGCGTAGGGCTAGCGGGAGTCGAGGAGACCCAGTACTTC. The variable domain in full, with the rest retrieved from reference TRBV9 and TRBJ2-5, is DSGVTQTPKHLITATGQRVTLRCSPRSGDLSVYWYQQSLDQGLQFLIQYYNGEERAKGNILERFSAQQFPDLHSELNLSSLELGDSALYFCASSVGLAGVEETQYFGPGTRLLVL.

V and J are TRBV5-4 and TRBJ2-5; a weak D match, TRBD1 (5 bases). This CDR3 contains 12 residues. CDR1 is SGHNT, CDR2 YYREEE, per germline (reference sequence). V gave up 0 bases and J gave up 5 bases, with 5 bases separating them. CDR3 protein: CASSLAGETQYF. The CDR3 DNA reads TGTGCCAGCAGCTTGGCAGGGGAGACCCAGTACTTC.

The chain combines TRBV7-3 with TRBJ1-1; D gene ambiguous. The length of the CDR3 is 13 residues. Trimming removed 0 bases from V and 8 bases from J, with 10 bases in between. Looked up from germline, CDR1 is SGHTA and CDR2 is FQGTGA. In DNA form, the CDR3 reads TGTGCCAGCAGCTTAACGATGGCAACCGAAGCTTTCTTT. Translating it yields CASSLTMATEAFF.

The chain combines TRBV6-1 with TRBJ1-4, with 7 bases lining up with TRBD1. J gave up 3 bases and V 7 bases, and 5 bases lay outside the gene matches. The V gene's germline CDR1 is MNHNS and CDR2 SASEGT. The CDR3 runs to 14 residues. Written as DNA, the CDR3 is TGTGCCAGCATGTTTGGGACAGCTAATGAAAAACTGTTTTTT. The encoded protein is CASMFGTANEKLFF.

The chain employs TRBV5-1 and TRBJ2-1, with D unclear. CDR3 length: 12 residues. Germline V CDR1 and CDR2: SGHRS, YFSETQ. The V end was cut by 1 base, the J end by 7 bases, with 6 bases between. In nucleotides, the CDR3 is TGCGCCAGCAGCTTGTTCGATAATGAGCAGTTCTTC. Its protein is CASSLFDNEQFF.

This rearrangement joins TRBV5-4 to TRBJ2-7, with TRBD2 matching 9 bases. Germline CDR1 reads SGHNT; CDR2 reads YYREEE (reference sequence). The trim removed 3 bases at V and 4 bases at J, leaving 14 bases unmatched. The CDR3 has 17 amino acids. CDR3 amino acids: CASSSGGASGIGYEQYF. In nucleotides, the CDR3 is TGTGCCAGCAGCTCGGGGGGCGCTAGCGGGATTGGTTACGAGCAGTACTTC.

This chain links TRBV6-5 with TRBJ2-1, with 14 nucleotides matching TRBD2. Germline trimming cut 1 base from V and 5 bases from J; bases unmatched to any gene: 1. Per the germline V gene, CDR1 is MNHEY and CDR2 is SVGAGI. This CDR3 contains 16 residues. CDR3 in DNA: TGTGCCAGCAGTTACTGGGGACTAGCGGGGGACAATGAGCAGTTCTTC. As protein: CASSYWGLAGDNEQFF.

This chain links TRBV19 with TRBJ2-2, with D perhaps TRBD1 (5 bases). The germline V and J ends were trimmed by 3 bases and 1 base, with 15 bases remaining between them. This CDR3 is built from 17 residues. In germline, CDR1 is LNHDA, CDR2 SQIVND (reference sequence). CDR3 DNA: TGTGCCAGTAGTATCTACTCCGGACACCTGAACACCGGGGAGCTGTTTTTT. This encodes CASSIYSGHLNTGELFF. Based on the CDR3 plus reference TRBV19 and TRBJ2-2, the full variable domain is DGGITQSPKYLFRKEGQNVTLSCEQNLNHDAMYWYRQDPGQGLRLIYYSQIVNDFQKGDIAEGYSVSREKKESFPLTVTSAQKNPTAFYLCASSIYSGHLNTGELFFGEGSRLTVL.

The gene calls are TRBV29-1 and TRBJ2-7, with 8 bases lining up with TRBD1. The CDR3 is 17 residues long. CDR1 is SQVTM and CDR2 is ANQGSEA in the germline V gene. Trimming cost V 4 bases and J 6 bases; bases outside gene matches: 20. The CDR3 sequence: CSVGVGDRFGVPSEQYF. The CDR3 DNA sequence: TGCAGCGTTGGGGTAGGGGACAGGTTTGGTGTCCCCTCCGAGCAGTACTTC.

This chain uses TRBV5-1 with TRBJ2-7; D may match TRBD1 or TRBD2 (6 bases each). V was trimmed by 4 bases and J by 5 bases, leaving 31 bases between them. This CDR3 has 19 amino acids. Germline CDR1 and CDR2: SGHRS and YFSETQ. CDR3 coding DNA: TGCGCCAGCAGCGCTGGCTGGGGGCACGGACTAATCTCTTGGGACGAGCAGTACTTC. It codes for CASSAGWGHGLISWDEQYF.

V and J are TRBV5-1 and TRBJ2-7, with 7 bases matching TRBD1. The CDR3 loop spans 18 amino acids. V lost 0 bases, J lost 2 bases, and 14 bases stayed unmatched. The germline V gene has CDR1 SGHRS and CDR2 YFSETQ. This chain's CDR3 is CASSLVGTVQLRTYEQYF. The CDR3, as DNA: TGCGCCAGCAGCTTGGTCGGGACAGTGCAACTCCGAACCTACGAGCAGTACTTC.

V gene TRBV6-1 combines with J gene TRBJ2-7; TRBD1 aligns across 10 bases. Germline V gene lookup returns CDR1 MNHNS and CDR2 SASEGT. V shed 6 bases and J 4 bases; nucleotides not matched to a gene: 9. The CDR3 has 15 residues. CDR3 protein: CASSEMGQGIYEQYF. Written as DNA, the CDR3 is TGTGCCAGCAGCGAGATGGGACAGGGGATATACGAGCAGTACTTC.

The V and J genes are TRBV5-1 and TRBJ1-1; no reliable D call. CDR3 length equals 14 residues. Germline V gene data show CDR1 as SGHRS and CDR2 as YFSETQ. Trimming took off 4 bases at V and 6 bases at J, with 16 bases between the two ends. CDR3 coding DNA: TGCGCCAGCAGCCCGGTGGTTTCGATCGCTGAAGCTTTCTTT. It yields the protein CASSPVVSIAEAFF.

The chain uses TRBV7-6 and TRBJ2-1, with a weak D call TRBD2 (5 bases). V was trimmed by 1 base and J by 8 bases, leaving 15 bases between them. The CDR3 length is 15 residues. Germline CDR1 reads SGHVS; CDR2 reads FNYEAQ. CDR3 residues: CASSLVAGLGDEQFF. The CDR3 bases are TGTGCCAGCAGCTTAGTGGCGGGCCTTGGGGATGAGCAGTTCTTC.

The rearrangement links TRBV7-7 to TRBJ2-5; 8 nucleotides agree with TRBD1. Trimming removed 1 base from V and 4 bases from J; junction bases left unmatched: 5. The CDR3 spans 15 residues. Germline CDR1 SSHAT, CDR2 FNYEAQ (reference sequence). The CDR3 DNA reads as TGTGCCAGCAGCTTAGGCTCAGGGGGCGGAGAGACCCAGTACTTC. Protein: CASSLGSGGGETQYF. Combining the CDR3 with reference TRBV7-7 and TRBJ2-5 gives the whole variable domain GAGVSQSPRYKVTKRGQDVTLRCDPISSHATLYWYQQALGQGPEFLTYFNYEAQPDKSGLPSDRFSAERPEGSISTLTIQRTEQRDSAMYRCASSLGSGGGETQYFGPGTRLLVL.

In DNA, the CDR3 is TGTGCCAAGACCGGGACTAAACAAGAGACCCAGTACTTC. This translates into CAKTGTKQETQYF. The chain combines TRBV28 with TRBJ2-5; 7 positions agree with TRBD2. The CDR3 covers 13 residues. The J segment lost 2 bases and the V segment lost 10 bases, leaving 7 bases of the junction unmatched. CDR1 and CDR2 from the germline V gene are MDHEN and SYDVKM.

The chain employs TRBV4-2 and TRBJ2-2; D not resolved. Germline loops: CDR1 LGHNA, CDR2 YNFKEQ. The ends were cut back, 0 bases at V and 4 bases at J, with 9 bases in the middle. The CDR3 runs to 15 residues. This chain's CDR3 is CASSQDQRSTGELFF. In nucleotides, the CDR3 is TGTGCCAGCAGCCAAGATCAAAGATCCACCGGGGAGCTGTTTTTT.

This chain uses TRBV30 with TRBJ2-1; no clear D gene. The CDR3 is 11 residues long. Trimming stripped 1 base from V and 4 bases from J, with 2 bases between. Germline CDR1 and CDR2: GTSNPN and SVGIG (reference sequence). The CDR3 sequence is CAWSGYNEQFF. The CDR3 DNA reads as TGTGCCTGGAGTGGATACAATGAGCAGTTCTTC.

The chain carries TRBV14 and TRBJ2-1; 9 bases match TRBD2. V dropped 3 bases and J dropped 2; count of bases not matched to a gene: 11. CDR1 SGHDN and CDR2 FVKESK come from the germline V gene. The length of the CDR3 is 18 residues. CDR3 sequence (DNA): TGTGCCAGCAGCCACTATACAGGGGCTAGCGGGACCTACAATGAGCAGTTCTTC. Protein sequence: CASSHYTGASGTYNEQFF.

The chain uses TRBV2 and TRBJ2-1; D remains ambiguous. CDR1 and CDR2 from the germline V gene are SNHLY and FYNNEI. This CDR3 has 13 residues. The V end lost 4 bases, the J end lost 4 bases, and 8 bases lay between the germline ends. The CDR3 bases are TGTGCCAGCAGTGTCTCCAGATACAATGAGCAGTTCTTC. Translated, it gives CASSVSRYNEQFF.